This T cell receptor (beta chain) was sequenced for a study of cytomegalovirus exposure and HLA in healthy donors (dated by TCRdb to 2016 to 2017). Notes on the research overall: According to a later analysis, the 120 or so validation repertoires were produced on the same platform as the roughly 700 repertoires of the first cohort. The study aimed to test whether signatures of past pathogen exposure could be identified by cataloging public T cell receptors. In addition to the first cohort of hundreds of subjects, a separate validation cohort of 120 different subjects was used. The study combined high-throughput TCR immunosequencing, statistical association of individual TCRs with disease status, and machine learning to predict cytomegalovirus infection status. The research as a whole found: The classifier was reported to diagnose cytomegalovirus status with high specificity and sensitivity in both the original cohort and the validation cohort. Most TCR sequences were observed very rarely across donors, whereas some public TCRs were present in many individuals. The validation cohort had no HLA typing available for a later analysis, so co-occurrence within that cohort was assessed over all 130 or so repertoires. A total of roughly 160 TCR beta chains were listed by the study as associated with cytomegalovirus. According to the authors, the approach could potentially be generalized to other disease states and immunological phenotypes. A few of the identified cytomegalovirus-associated TCR beta chains were confirmed in vitro to be specific for cytomegalovirus antigens. A later analysis found that TCRs clustered in the first cohort also tended to co-occur in the 130 or so validation repertoires, with roughly 95% of cluster scores above 0.

To note about this clone: Its antigen is still unknown. Per-base qualities were not stored, and no clone one base away is much larger.

From the germline V gene, CDR1 is SNHLY and CDR2 is FYNNEI. Clipping removes 5 bases from V and 4 bases from J, with 6 as the unmatched junction base count. From the cysteine up to the phenylalanine, the CDR3 has a length of 14 residues. Only CDR3 DNA remains: 42 bases, in frame from the first base. Library preparation was by the immunoSEQ multiplex PCR assay. The authors' pipeline ran thus. A statistical classification framework was built to diagnose cytomegalovirus status from the catalog of TCR beta chain sequences. The table comes from immuneACCESS by way of TCRdb, which keeps in-frame sequences with V and J called. Part of the clones is missing from these tables; in studies checked, under half for an unresolved V gene and the rest for unknown reasons. V and J calls and clone size come straight from that table; D and trimming were deduced from the DNA. The sample records about 360,000 clones, 86% of which are singletons. The leading ten clones occupy 0.65% to 0.95% of the sample.

The donors belonged to the validation cohort of under 150 subjects, which was separate from the approximately 700-subject first cohort. The origin of this receptor is a woman aged 18-29 years in good health and CMV-seronegative. The rearranged chain carries TRBV2 and TRBJ1-1; 8 middle bases align to TRBD1. The source material was PBMCs. The DNA sequence is given as TGTGCCAGCAGTCCCCTAACAGGGGGCACTGAAGCTTTCTTT. Its translation reads: CASSPLTGGTEAFF.